This is a list of T cell receptor beta chains from one sample in a study of shared clonotypes between healthy human individuals. Sequenced by immunoSEQ multiplex PCR; TCRdb stores in-frame clones only, minus some. The data show some 1,400,000 clones, approximately 97% seen once. Sequenced material: naive CD4+ T cells sorted from blood. The receptor source for this set is a man younger than 45 in good health. The CDR3 runs from the conserved cysteine through the conserved F or W. Each record gives: V gene, D gene, J gene, clone size, CDR3 protein, CDR3 DNA. A D gene is named only where the DNA matches it firmly. Clone size is shown for a subset of rows, as once, few, many or a class of expanded clone.

TRBV5-4	-	TRBJ2-7	-	CASSLGRTKGAYEQYF	TGTGCCAGCAGCTTGGGGCGGACAAAGGGGGCCTACGAGCAGTACTTC
TRBV9	TRBD1	TRBJ1-1	-	CASSVDPQGGALDVTFF	TGTGCCAGCAGCGTAGACCCCCAAGGGGGCGCTTTGGACGTTACTTTCTTT
TRBV7-8	TRBD2	TRBJ2-3	-	CASSCGLAGCTDTQYF	TGTGCCAGCAGCTGCGGACTAGCGGGGTGCACAGATACGCAGTATTTT
TRBV14	TRBD1	TRBJ2-7	once	CASSQRSHRGTEQYF	TGTGCCAGCAGCCAGCGAAGCCACAGGGGAACCGAGCAGTACTTC
TRBV28	TRBD1	TRBJ2-7	-	CASSWGHRGLYEQYF	TGTGCCAGCAGTTGGGGGCACAGGGGTCTCTACGAGCAGTACTTC
TRBV19	-	TRBJ1-5	-	CASSPQRTYSNQPQHF	TGTGCCAGTAGTCCCCAACGGACCTATAGCAATCAGCCCCAGCATTTT
TRBV5-1	-	TRBJ1-1	-	CASSSSMNTEAFF	TGCGCCAGCAGCTCTTCAATGAACACTGAAGCTTTCTTT
TRBV10-1	-	TRBJ2-7	-	CATSPDSYEQYF	TGCGCCACCAGCCCGGACTCCTACGAGCAGTACTTC
TRBV19	-	TRBJ2-3	-	CASSMKGFDTQYF	TGTGCCAGTAGTATGAAGGGGTTTGATACGCAGTATTTT
TRBV28	TRBD1	TRBJ1-3	-	CASSLVSGGYTIYF	TGTGCCAGCAGTTTAGTGTCAGGGGGCTACACCATATATTTT
TRBV10-3	TRBD1	TRBJ2-4	-	CAISEATGVAKNIQYF	TGTGCCATCAGTGAGGCGACAGGGGTAGCCAAAAACATTCAGTACTTC
TRBV29-1	-	TRBJ1-2	-	CSVDSYGYTF	TGCAGCGTTGATAGTTATGGCTACACCTTC
TRBV25-1	-	TRBJ2-3	-	CASSAPRVATDTQYF	TGTGCCAGCAGTGCCCCCCGCGTCGCAACAGATACGCAGTATTTT
TRBV29-1	TRBD1	TRBJ1-1	-	CSVTKDRGVDAFF	TGCAGCGTTACAAAGGACAGGGGGGTAGACGCTTTCTTT
TRBV9	-	TRBJ2-6	-	CASSVVGSGANVLTF	TGTGCCAGCAGCGTAGTGGGCTCTGGGGCCAACGTCCTGACTTTC
TRBV6-1	-	TRBJ1-5	-	CASSELKNSNQPQHF	TGTGCCAGCAGTGAGCTGAAAAATAGCAATCAGCCCCAGCATTTT